The 5 T cell receptor beta chains below were found in one sample sequenced in a study of OX40 agonist ivuxolimab in advanced cancers. Generated by immunoSEQ multiplex PCR, the TCRdb table keeps only in-frame clones and is missing some. Here the sample spans 90,000 to 100,000 clones, roughly 89% being singletons. Sequencing was performed on CD4+ or CD8+ T cells sorted from blood, taken in a trial of the OX40 agonist ivuxolimab. The source is an adult with an advanced solid tumor such as melanoma, head and neck, liver or kidney cancer.

This rearrangement joins TRBV4-3 to TRBJ2-3; no clear D. V gave up 0 bases and J gave up 0 bases, with 10 bases separating them. This CDR3 contains 16 residues. CDR1 LGHNA and CDR2 YSLEER come from the germline V gene. The CDR3 loop reads CASSQEGTTSTDTQYF. In nucleotides, the CDR3 is TGCGCCAGCAGCCAAGAGGGCACTACTAGCACAGATACGCAGTATTTT.

This chain links TRBV19 with TRBJ1-3; D is unclear. Trimming shortened V by 5 bases and J by 0 bases, and 11 bases separated the two germline ends. CDR3 length: 15 amino acids. The germline V gene encodes CDR1 LNHDA and CDR2 SQIVND (reference sequence). CDR3 nucleotides: TGTGCCAGTAGTCTTACCCCGAGCTCTGGAAACACCATATATTTT. This gives the protein CASSLTPSSGNTIYF.

The chain couples TRBV7-6 to TRBJ2-1; 10 nucleotides line up with TRBD1. Looked up from germline, CDR1 is SGHVS and CDR2 is FNYEAQ. There are 18 residues in the CDR3. Losses at the gene ends were 3 bases for V and 3 bases for J; bases not matched to a gene: 11. This chain's CDR3 is CASSLTGTGVLGYNEQFF. The CDR3 coding sequence is TGTGCCAGCAGCTTGACCGGGACAGGGGTTTTAGGCTACAATGAGCAGTTCTTC.

This chain connects TRBV5-1 to TRBJ1-3; tentatively, D is TRBD1 (5 bases). The germline V gene encodes CDR1 SGHRS and CDR2 YFSETQ. This CDR3 spans 16 amino acids. V lost 0 bases and J lost 2, with 12 bases in between. The CDR3, as DNA: TGCGCCAGCAGCTTGGGTGGGGCGCTTACTGGAAACACCATATATTTT. Residues: CASSLGGALTGNTIYF.

The count of this clone is one. The rearrangement joins TRBV29-1 to TRBJ2-3; 7 positions agree with TRBD2. Germline CDR1 is SQVTM and CDR2 is ANQGSEA. This CDR3 is 14 amino acids long. The junction had 9 bases not matched to a gene; V was cut back by 5 bases and J by 4 bases. CDR3 protein: CSVSRESGADTQYF. The CDR3 region has the DNA TGCAGCGTTTCCCGAGAAAGCGGGGCAGATACGCAGTATTTT.